This record concerns one T cell receptor (beta chain) sequence. Germline CDR1 is LGHDT and CDR2 is YNNKEL (reference sequence). The CDR3 consists of 13 residues. With 4 bases clipped from V and 9 bases from J, the junction kept 5 bases outside the gene matches. This record comes from a study of blood T cell repertoires in COVID-19. In the original analysis: Cell counts per sample came from amplifying reference gene primers. This table comes from immunoSEQ multiplex PCR, and its TCRdb copy is limited to in-frame clones, with some not included. The DNA was the basis for D and trimming; V, J and clone size are from that table. The table lists roughly 190,000 clones, approximately 85% of them singletons, with about 11% in the top ten. Membership in each cohort depended on participant-reported clinical history.

The sample taken for sequencing was PBMCs or T cells enriched from blood (not recorded which). V gene TRBV3-1 (or the pseudogene TRBV3-2) combines with J gene TRBJ2-1; TRBD2 aligns across 8 bases. This receptor was identified in a middle-aged man who had recovered from COVID-19. The CDR3 region is CASSRSGRREQFF. CDR3 nucleotides: TGTGCCAGCAGCCGCAGCGGGAGACGTGAGCAGTTCTTC.